One sample yielded the 18 T cell receptor beta chains listed below, sequenced in a study of T cell repertoires in cytomegalovirus infection. TCRdb called the reads again in MiXCR, with one record for every CDR3 protein. Of roughly 730,000 distinct CDR3 sequences listed, around a third are singletons. Their target antigens are unknown. This specimen was cultured PBMCs, taken from culture after CMV antigen stimulation. These receptors were collected from a human donor in good health (CMV status not recorded). Some clones in this sample may be carry-over from other donors' samples.

The chain employs TRBV9 and TRBJ2-5, with TRBD2 matching over 9 bases. Germline trimming cut 3 bases from V and 4 bases from J; bases unmatched to any gene: 7. The CDR3 spans 15 residues. Germline V CDR1 and CDR2: SGDLS, YYNGEE. CDR3 protein: CASSEAGGPRETQYF. For the CDR3, the DNA is TGTGCCAGCAGCGAGGCGGGAGGGCCCCGAGAGACCCAGTACTTC. Combining the CDR3 with reference TRBV9 and TRBJ2-5 gives the whole variable domain DSGVTQTPKHLITATGQRVTLRCSPRSGDLSVYWYQQSLDQGLQFLIQYYNGEERAKGNILERFSAQQFPDLHSELNLSSLELGDSALYFCASSEAGGPRETQYFGPGTRLLVL.

The chain's CDR3 is CSVKDHRFLYEQYF. Here the CDR3 DNA reads TGCAGTGTCAAGGACCACAGGTTCCTCTACGAGCAGTACTTC. The gene calls are TRBV20-1 and TRBJ2-7; D possibly corresponds to TRBD1 (5 bases). The CDR3 runs 14 residues. The germline CDR1 and CDR2 sequences are DFQATT and SNEGSKA (reference sequence). The V gene lost 7 bases and the J gene lost 3 bases, with 19 bases spanning the gap.

The chain uses TRBV9 and TRBJ1-4; 8 nucleotides match TRBD1. Losses at the gene ends were 4 bases for V and 4 bases for J; bases not matched to a gene: 6. The CDR3 has 15 amino acids. Per the germline V gene, CDR1 is SGDLS and CDR2 is YYNGEE. CDR3 DNA: TGTGCCAGCAGCCCTGGCGGACAGGGTAATGAAAAACTGTTTTTT. This encodes CASSPGGQGNEKLFF.

The rearrangement uses TRBV27 and TRBJ1-1; unclear D gene. Trimming shortened V by 5 bases and J by 1 base, and 8 bases separated the two germline ends. The germline gives CDR1 MNHEY, CDR2 SMNVEV (reference sequence). The CDR3 sequence is 13 residues long. DNA of the CDR3: TGTGCCAGCAGTCGATGGGGGAACACTGAAGCTTTCTTT. Translating it yields CASSRWGNTEAFF.

This sequence joins TRBV27 and TRBJ1-5; D is ambiguous. This CDR3 spans 14 amino acids. Trimming left V 0 bases short and J 0 bases short, with 3 bases between. Germline V gives CDR1 MNHEY, CDR2 SMNVEV (reference sequence). The CDR3 bases are TGTGCCAGCAGTTTATCAGATAGCAATCAGCCCCAGCATTTT. Residues: CASSLSDSNQPQHF.

V is TRBV20-1 and J is TRBJ2-2; D is possibly TRBD2 (6 bases). CDR3 length equals 16 residues. Deletions cut 0 bases from V and 1 base from J, with 12 bases between. Germline CDR1 is DFQATT and CDR2 is SNEGSKA (reference sequence). CDR3 in amino acids: CSARDRGSVNTGELFF. The CDR3 DNA is TGCAGTGCTAGAGATCGGGGGTCGGTGAACACCGGGGAGCTGTTTTTT.

This clonotype has ten or more counts. This sequence joins TRBV7-2 and TRBJ2-1; 10 nucleotides agree with TRBD2. Germline trimming cut 7 bases from V and 10 bases from J; bases unmatched to any gene: 10. Germline V lookup: CDR1 SGHTA, CDR2 FQGNSA. CDR3 length: 14 amino acids. The CDR3 region is CASTLSGGAREQFF. For the CDR3, the DNA is TGTGCCAGCACCCTAAGCGGGGGGGCGCGGGAGCAGTTCTTC.

The CDR3 DNA reads TGTGCCAGCAGCTTCTGGGGCCCAAGGACGACGCCTTTCTTT. Protein product: CASSFWGPRTTPFF. The rearrangement links TRBV12-3 or TRBV12-4 to TRBJ1-1; D might be TRBD1 (5 bases). Trimming removed 6 bases from V and 12 bases from J, with 23 bases in between. This CDR3 is built from 14 residues.

The rearrangement joins TRBV2 to TRBJ2-1; D not certain. There are 15 residues in the CDR3. V was pared by 6 bases and J by 7 bases, with 19 bases between. Germline V gene sequence: CDR1 SNHLY, CDR2 FYNNEI. The DNA of the CDR3 is TGTGCCAGCAGCCCCGACACCCGAGCCGAGAATGAGCAGTTCTTC. Translating gives CASSPDTRAENEQFF.

This clonotype was counted ten times or more. This chain's CDR3 is CASSLTTGIGTQYF. The CDR3 DNA sequence: TGTGCCAGCAGCCTTACCACAGGGATTGGGACCCAGTACTTC. The chain employs TRBV7-8 and TRBJ2-5; tentative D call: TRBD1 (6 bases). The CDR3 is made up of 14 amino acids. Germline CDR1 reads SGHVS; CDR2 reads FQNEAQ. Trimming pared 5 bases from V and 7 bases from J, leaving 17 bases between.

This clonotype was counted between two and nine times. The CDR3 DNA reads as TGTGCCAGCATCCTCGGGACTAGCGGCATTGGTATGCAGTTCTTC. Amino acids: CASILGTSGIGMQFF. This chain uses TRBV5-6 with TRBJ2-1, with 11 positions matching TRBD2. The CDR3 loop spans 15 amino acids. Germline CDR1 SGHDT, CDR2 YYEEEE. V lost 6 bases and J lost 12; bases outside the gene matches: 14. The variable domain in full, completed from reference TRBV5-6 and TRBJ2-1, reads DAGVTQSPTHLIKTRGQQVTLRCSPKSGHDTVSWYQQALGQGPQFIFQYYEEEERQRGNFPDRFSGHQFPNYSSELNVNALLLGDSALYLCASILGTSGIGMQFFGPGTRLTVL.

This rearrangement joins TRBV5-1 to TRBJ2-3, with D unresolved. Germline loops: CDR1 SGHRS, CDR2 YFSETQ. The CDR3 consists of 14 residues. The V end was cut by 4 bases, the J end by 5 bases, with 14 bases between. CDR3 amino acids: CASSPRAVGDTQYF. Here the CDR3 DNA reads TGCGCCAGCAGCCCTCGGGCTGTAGGAGATACGCAGTATTTT.

This chain joins TRBV27 and TRBJ1-5, with 8 positions matching TRBD1. V shed 3 bases and J 0 bases; nucleotides not matched to a gene: 7. This CDR3 has 17 residues. Germline CDR1 is MNHEY and CDR2 is SMNVEV (reference sequence). The CDR3, as DNA: TGTGCCAGCAGTTTTATCAGGGGGCTCAATAGCAATCAGCCCCAGCATTTT. Translation: CASSFIRGLNSNQPQHF.

The table lists this clonotype with many counts. V usage is TRBV7-2 and J usage is TRBJ2-7; no reliable D call. This CDR3 is 13 amino acids long. V lost 2 bases and J lost 3, with 8 bases in between. Germline V gives CDR1 SGHTA, CDR2 FQGNSA. As DNA, the CDR3 is TGTGCCAGCAGCTTATCACGAGTCTACGAGCAGTACTTC. It codes for CASSLSRVYEQYF.

V gene TRBV28 combines with J gene TRBJ2-5, with TRBD2 identical over 7 bases. The J segment lost 4 bases and the V segment lost 8 bases, leaving 7 bases of the junction unmatched. This CDR3 has 13 amino acids. Germline-derived CDR1 and CDR2 are MDHEN and SYDVKM. The CDR3 spells CASRPTSRETQYF. CDR3 bases: TGTGCCAGCCGCCCGACTAGCCGAGAGACCCAGTACTTC.

This clonotype came up a few times. V and J are TRBV7-9 and TRBJ2-3, with TRBD2 identical over 9 bases. In germline, CDR1 is SEHNR, CDR2 FQNEAQ (reference sequence). V shed 7 bases, J shed 4 bases, and the junction held 9 bases outside the gene matches. The CDR3 covers 15 residues. In nucleotides, the CDR3 is TGTGCCAGCACCAAAGCGGGAGGCCCTGCAGATACGCAGTATTTT. Translating gives CASTKAGGPADTQYF.

This clonotype was observed at least ten times. The chain recombines TRBV7-2 with TRBJ1-1; D gene ambiguous. The germline V gene has CDR1 SGHTA and CDR2 FQGNSA. CDR3 length: 12 residues. Trimming shortened V by 4 bases and J by 7 bases, and 10 bases separated the two germline ends. The DNA for the CDR3 is TGTGCCAGCAGCTACAGCTTCGGTGAAGCTTTCTTT. Encoded protein: CASSYSFGEAFF.

The chain uses TRBV7-6 and TRBJ2-5, with TRBD2 matching 10 bases. Germline trimming cut 0 bases from V and 8 bases from J; bases unmatched to any gene: 9. The CDR3 loop spans 16 amino acids. CDR1 and CDR2 from the germline V gene are SGHVS and FNYEAQ. The CDR3, as DNA: TGTGCCAGCAGCTTAGCTGGGCTAGCGGGAGCCGTTACCCAGTACTTC. Amino acid sequence: CASSLAGLAGAVTQYF.